The entry below gives a single TCR beta chain sequence along with its context. This clonotype was seen a few times. It has no known antigen specificity. The junction and the germline gene differ at one end; a read error may be behind it. The CDR3 has 14 amino acids, counting the end cysteine and phenylalanine. Of all the DNA, just the CDR3 is kept, 42 bases in frame from base 1. The reads were generated on an Illumina HiSeq 2500. Quantitative 5'-RACE with molecular barcodes was used to prepare TCR beta libraries. Per the original workflow: Disease-linked TCR variants were identified with a new computational method built on a probabilistic model of VDJ rearrangement. TCRdb reprocessed the public reads (quality trimming at Q25 with fastp, clone calling with MiXCR) and kept in-frame beta chains. Entries are consolidated by CDR3 protein sequence, retaining the most common genes and DNA. These V and J calls derive from TCRdb rather than the authors' analysis. Here the sample has tens of thousands of distinct CDR3 sequences; approximately 5% occur a single time. 2.2% of the sample lies in the top ten.

The sample belongs to a study of CD8 T cells in ankylosing spondylitis (dated by TCRdb to between 2016 and 2019). The study in broad terms: The study profiled T cell receptor beta repertoires in healthy donors and ankylosing spondylitis patients to find disease-linked TCR variants. The full study cohort was made up of about 25 ankylosing spondylitis patients and fewer than 120 healthy donors. Peripheral blood samples were taken, and synovial fluid was additionally collected from ankylosing spondylitis patients.

The paper as a whole reports these results and caveats: A TCR beta motif made up of several highly homologous amino acid variants appeared to be characteristic of blood from ankylosing spondylitis patients. The disease-linked clones had a CD8+ phenotype and were found at relatively low frequencies in peripheral blood. Some motif variants had previously been reported in the synovial fluid and blood of reactive arthritis patients, which suggests shared mechanisms of disease initiation. According to the report, matched synovial fluid samples from ankylosing spondylitis patients were significantly enriched for the disease-linked clones.

The sequence came from a male donor with ankylosing spondylitis or in good health (not recorded which). This chain is built from TRBV5-3 and TRBJ2-3; the D gene is possibly TRBD1, with 5 bases matching. TRBV5-3 is designated an ORF whose function remains uncertain. Material for sequencing was blood, either unsorted or a sorted T cell fraction (not recorded which). The CDR3 in this case is CPKAAGISTDTQYF. The DNA sequence reads TGCCCCAAAGCCGCAGGGATAAGCACAGATACGCAGTATTTT.